This T cell receptor (beta chain) was captured in a study of response to subunit inactivated influenza vaccine. Study-level points and caveats: Each seasonal influenza vaccination recruits few new T cells, the authors suggested.

The CDR3 covers 14 residues. Germline lookup yields CDR1 MDHEN and CDR2 SYDVKM. Trimming removed 6 bases at V and 0 bases at J, with 9 bases between. Each CDR3 protein gets one entry after TCRdb re-called the RT-PCR reads with MiXCR. The repertoire consists of a few hundred thousand distinct CDR3 sequences, with about 14% occurring once and the leading ten covering over 8.5%. This clonotype was recorded many times. As yet, its antigen is unknown. The sequence was collected from a man aged 50 or older who received an inactivated influenza vaccine. Specimen: PBMCs from blood, collected 11 to 12 days after vaccination. This sequence joins TRBV28 and TRBJ1-5; D gene ambiguous. For the CDR3, the DNA is TGTGCCAGCAGCTTAAGAGATAGCAATCAGCCCCAGCATTTT. This codes for CASSLRDSNQPQHF. The whole variable domain, remainder taken from reference TRBV28 and TRBJ1-5, is DVKVTQSSRYLVKRTGEKVFLECVQDMDHENMFWYRQDPGLGLRLIYFSYDVKMKEKGDIPEGYSVSREKKERFSLILESASTNQTSMYLCASSLRDSNQPQHFGDGTRLSIL.